Sequencing of this TCR beta chain was carried out in a study of blood T cell repertoires in COVID-19. Study context: From the United States, Italy and Spain came samples of acute and convalescent COVID-19.

There are a few counts of this clone. Allocation to cohorts depended on clinical history reported by the participants. Individuals in the exposed group had encountered a COVID-19 case within 2 weeks preceding study entry. The repertoire was sequenced with immunoSEQ multiplex PCR; TCRdb's copy has only in-frame clones and lacks some. Seen here are around 160,000 clones, about four fifths observed once, and the top ten hold roughly 5.5%. The source is a woman between 45 and 65 years old who had been exposed to COVID-19. Sequencing was done on a sample of PBMCs or T cells enriched from blood (not recorded which).

CDR3 residues: CASRGGQGSFFPNEQFF. CDR3 nucleotide sequence: TGTGCCAGCAGGGGGGGACAGGGTTCATTTTTTCCCAATGAGCAGTTCTTC. The genes are TRBV21-1 and TRBJ2-1; the D call in the table, TRBD1, was not verified against the DNA. TRBV21-1 is termed a pseudogene. This CDR3 contains 17 residues.